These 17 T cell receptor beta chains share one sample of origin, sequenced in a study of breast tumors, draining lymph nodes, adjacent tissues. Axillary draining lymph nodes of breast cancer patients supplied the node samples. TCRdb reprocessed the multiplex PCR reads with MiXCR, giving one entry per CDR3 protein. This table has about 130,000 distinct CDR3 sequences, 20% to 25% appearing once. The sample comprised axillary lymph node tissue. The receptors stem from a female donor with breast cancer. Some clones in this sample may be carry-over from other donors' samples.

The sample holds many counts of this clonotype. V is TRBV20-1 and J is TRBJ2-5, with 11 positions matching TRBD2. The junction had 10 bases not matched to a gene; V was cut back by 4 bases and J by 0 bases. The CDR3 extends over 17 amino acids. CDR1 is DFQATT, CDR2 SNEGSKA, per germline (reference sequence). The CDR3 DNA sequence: TGCAGTGCTACACTACCTTCGGGACTAGCGGACCAAGAGACCCAGTACTTC. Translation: CSATLPSGLADQETQYF.

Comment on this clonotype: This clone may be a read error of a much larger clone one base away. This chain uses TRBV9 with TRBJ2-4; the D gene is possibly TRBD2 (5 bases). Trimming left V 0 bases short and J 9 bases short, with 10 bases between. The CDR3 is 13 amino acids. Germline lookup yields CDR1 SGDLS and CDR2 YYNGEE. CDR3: CASSVEIEGIQYF. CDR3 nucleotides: TGTGCCAGCAGCGTAGAGATCGAGGGCATTCAGTACTTC.

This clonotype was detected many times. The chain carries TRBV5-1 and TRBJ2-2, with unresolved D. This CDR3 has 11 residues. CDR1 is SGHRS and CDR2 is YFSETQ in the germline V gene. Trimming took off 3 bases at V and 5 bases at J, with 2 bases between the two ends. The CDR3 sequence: CASSSTGELFF. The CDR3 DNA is TGCGCCAGCAGCTCTACCGGGGAGCTGTTTTTT.

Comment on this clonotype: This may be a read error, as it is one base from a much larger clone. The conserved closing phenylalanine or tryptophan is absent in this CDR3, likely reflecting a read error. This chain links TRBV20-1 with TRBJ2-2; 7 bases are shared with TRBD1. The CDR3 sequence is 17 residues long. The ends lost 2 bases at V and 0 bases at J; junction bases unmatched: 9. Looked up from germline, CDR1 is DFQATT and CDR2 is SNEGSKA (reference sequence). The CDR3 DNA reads TGCAGTGCTAGATCTCTTCGTGGGACAGCGAACACCGGGGAGCTGTTTCTT. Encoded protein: CSARSLRGTANTGELFL.

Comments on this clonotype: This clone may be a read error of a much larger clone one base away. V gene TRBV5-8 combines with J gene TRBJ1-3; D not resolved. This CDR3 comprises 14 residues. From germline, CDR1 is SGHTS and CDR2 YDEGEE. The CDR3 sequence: CASRRVGSGNIIYF. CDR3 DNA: TGTGCCAGCAGACGGGTGGGCTCTGGAAACATCATATATTTT.

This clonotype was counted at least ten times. The CDR3 region is CASSQEGGHSSEQFF. In DNA, the CDR3 is TGTGCCAGCAGCCAAGAAGGCGGGCATAGTAGTGAGCAGTTCTTC. The chain has TRBV4-2 and TRBJ2-1, with D perhaps TRBD2 (5 bases). Germline V gene lookup returns CDR1 LGHNA and CDR2 YNFKEQ. The CDR3 is 15 residues long. Between the trimmed V and J ends, which lost 0 bases and 9 bases, there was a span of 15 bases.

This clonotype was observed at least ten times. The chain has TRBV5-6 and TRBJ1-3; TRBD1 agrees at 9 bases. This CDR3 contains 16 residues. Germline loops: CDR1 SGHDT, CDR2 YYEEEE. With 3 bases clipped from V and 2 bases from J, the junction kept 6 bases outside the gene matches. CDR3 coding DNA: TGTGCCAGCAGCTATCTGACAGGGGGTACTGGAAACACCATATATTTT. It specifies CASSYLTGGTGNTIYF.

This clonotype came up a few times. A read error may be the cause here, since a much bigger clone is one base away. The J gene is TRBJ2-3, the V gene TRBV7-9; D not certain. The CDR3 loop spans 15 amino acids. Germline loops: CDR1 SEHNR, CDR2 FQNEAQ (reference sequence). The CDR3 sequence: CASSLGVGNTDTRYF. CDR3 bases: TGTGCCAGCAGCTTAGGAGTCGGCAACACAGATACGCGGTATTTT.

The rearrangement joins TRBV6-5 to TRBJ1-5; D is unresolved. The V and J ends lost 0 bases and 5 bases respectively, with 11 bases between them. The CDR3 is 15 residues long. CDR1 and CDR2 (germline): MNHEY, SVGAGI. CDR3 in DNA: TGTGCCAGCAGTTACTCGGGTTCCCTCGATCAGCCCCAGCATTTT. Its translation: CASSYSGSLDQPQHF.

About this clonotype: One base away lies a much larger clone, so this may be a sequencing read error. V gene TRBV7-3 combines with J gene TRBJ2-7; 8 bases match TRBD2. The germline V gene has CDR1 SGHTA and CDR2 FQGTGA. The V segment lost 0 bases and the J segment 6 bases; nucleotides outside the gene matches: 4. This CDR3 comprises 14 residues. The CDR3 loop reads CASSLTGTSFEQYF. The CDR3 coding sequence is TGTGCCAGCAGCTTAACCGGGACTAGTTTCGAGCAGTACTTC.

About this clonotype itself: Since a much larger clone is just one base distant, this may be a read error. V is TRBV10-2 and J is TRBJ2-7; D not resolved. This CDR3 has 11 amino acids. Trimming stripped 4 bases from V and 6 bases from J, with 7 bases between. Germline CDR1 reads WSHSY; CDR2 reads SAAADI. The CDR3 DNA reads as TGCGCCAGCAGTGGAGGTTTCGAGCAGTACTTC. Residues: CASSGGFEQYF.

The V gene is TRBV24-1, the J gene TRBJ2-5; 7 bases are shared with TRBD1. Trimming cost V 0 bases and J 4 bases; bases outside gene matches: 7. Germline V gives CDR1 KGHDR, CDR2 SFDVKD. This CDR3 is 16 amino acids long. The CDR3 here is CATSDLQGTERETQYF. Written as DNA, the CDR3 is TGTGCCACCAGTGATTTGCAGGGGACAGAGAGAGAGACCCAGTACTTC.

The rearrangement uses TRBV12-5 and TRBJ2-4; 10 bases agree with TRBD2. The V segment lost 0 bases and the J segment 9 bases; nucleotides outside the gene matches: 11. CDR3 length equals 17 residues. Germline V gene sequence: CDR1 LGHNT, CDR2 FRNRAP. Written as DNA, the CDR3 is TGTGCTAGTGGTTTGGTAGGGTCTAGCGGGAGTTTGGGCATTCAGTACTTC. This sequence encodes CASGLVGSSGSLGIQYF.

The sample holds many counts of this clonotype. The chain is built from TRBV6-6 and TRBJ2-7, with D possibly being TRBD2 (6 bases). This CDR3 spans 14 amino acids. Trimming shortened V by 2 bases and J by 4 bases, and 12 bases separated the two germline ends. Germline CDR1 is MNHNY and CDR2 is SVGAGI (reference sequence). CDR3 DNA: TGTGCCAGCAGTTACAACGGGAGAAGATACGAGCAGTACTTC. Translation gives CASSYNGRRYEQYF.

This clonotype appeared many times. In DNA, the CDR3 is TGTGCCAGCAGCTTTTTCTCGGGATTCTTCATCGGCTACACCTTC. The encoded protein is CASSFFSGFFIGYTF. The chain links TRBV5-8 to TRBJ1-2, with D unresolved. Germline CDR1 is SGHTS and CDR2 is YDEGEE. The V end was cut by 2 bases, the J end by 8 bases, with 19 bases between. The CDR3 spans 15 residues.

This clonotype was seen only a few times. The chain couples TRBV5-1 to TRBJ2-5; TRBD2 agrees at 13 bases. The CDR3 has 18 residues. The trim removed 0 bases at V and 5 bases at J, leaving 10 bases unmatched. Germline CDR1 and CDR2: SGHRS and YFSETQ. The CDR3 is CASSLARTSGRAGETQYF. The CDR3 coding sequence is TGCGCCAGCAGCTTGGCCCGTACTAGCGGGAGGGCCGGGGAGACCCAGTACTTC.

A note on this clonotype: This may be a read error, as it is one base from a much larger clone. Here the CDR3 DNA reads TGTGCCAGCAGCTTGGGCCAAGAAGAGACCCAGTACTTC. It specifies CASSLGQEETQYF. This chain links TRBV5-4 with TRBJ2-5; no definite D call. The CDR3 loop spans 13 amino acids. The V gene lost 0 bases and the J gene lost 3 bases, with 6 bases spanning the gap. CDR1 and CDR2 (germline): SGHNT, YYREEE (reference sequence).